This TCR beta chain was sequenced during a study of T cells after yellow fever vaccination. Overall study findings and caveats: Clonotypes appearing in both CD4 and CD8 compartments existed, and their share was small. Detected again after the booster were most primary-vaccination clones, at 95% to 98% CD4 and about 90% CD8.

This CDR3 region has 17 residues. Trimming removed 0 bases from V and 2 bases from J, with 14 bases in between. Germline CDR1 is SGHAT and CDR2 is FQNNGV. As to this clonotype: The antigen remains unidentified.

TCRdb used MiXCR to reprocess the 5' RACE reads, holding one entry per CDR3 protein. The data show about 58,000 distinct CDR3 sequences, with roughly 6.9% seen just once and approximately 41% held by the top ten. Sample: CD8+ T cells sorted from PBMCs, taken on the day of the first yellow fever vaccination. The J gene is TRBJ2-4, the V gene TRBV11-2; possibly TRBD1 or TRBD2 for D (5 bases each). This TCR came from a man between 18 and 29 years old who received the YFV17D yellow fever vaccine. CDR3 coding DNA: TGTGCCAGCAGCTTAGAATTTCCAGGGAGTACCAAAAACATTCAGTACTTC. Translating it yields CASSLEFPGSTKNIQYF.